This passage covers 26 T cell receptor beta chains from one sample sequenced in a study of shared clonotypes between healthy human individuals (TCRdb year 2020). The library was obtained by the immunoSEQ multiplex PCR assay. TCRdb obtained this table from immuneACCESS and retained in-frame rearrangements with V and J assigned. These tables miss some clones; where compared with another copy, unresolved V genes account for less than half of the shortfall, and the remainder is unexplained. Recorded for this sample are about 560,000 clones; around three quarters of them occurred a single time. Approximately 12% of the sample is held by the ten biggest clonotypes. The sequenced material came from PBMCs. Receptors originate from a woman aged 35 to 49 in good health. Some clones in this sample may be carry-over from other donors' samples.

This chain uses TRBV30 with TRBJ2-5; D is uncertain. Germline-derived CDR1 and CDR2 are GTSNPN and SVGIG (reference sequence). The CDR3 runs 13 residues. Trimming stripped 3 bases from V and 9 bases from J, with 17 bases between. The CDR3 reads CAWRAWGGAAQYF. The CDR3 DNA is TGTGCCTGGAGGGCGTGGGGTGGCGCGGCCCAGTACTTC.

The V and J genes are TRBV6-1 and TRBJ2-5; D is perhaps TRBD2 (5 bases). V was trimmed by 2 bases and J by 5 bases, leaving 9 bases between them. Germline V gene sequence: CDR1 MNHNS, CDR2 SASEGT. The CDR3 sequence is 13 residues long. The CDR3 nucleotides read TGTGCCAGCAGTGAAACTAGTTGGGAGACCCAGTACTTC. This encodes CASSETSWETQYF.

This clone was picked up one time. V and J are TRBV19 and TRBJ1-2; D gene ambiguous. Germline loops: CDR1 LNHDA, CDR2 SQIVND (reference sequence). With 8 bases removed from V and 3 bases from J, the gap between germline ends came to 10 bases. The CDR3 contains 12 residues. Written as DNA, the CDR3 is TGTGCCAGTTCGGGAGCAGACTATGGCTACACCTTC. This codes for CASSGADYGYTF. Complete variable domain (other parts from reference TRBV19 and TRBJ1-2): DGGITQSPKYLFRKEGQNVTLSCEQNLNHDAMYWYRQDPGQGLRLIYYSQIVNDFQKGDIAEGYSVSREKKESFPLTVTSAQKNPTAFYLCASSGADYGYTFGSGTRLTVV.

This clone was seen a few times. The same CDR3 can be traced to other DNA sequences in this sample. The rearrangement joins TRBV5-4 to TRBJ2-3, with 7 bases fitting TRBD2. The CDR3 is made up of 15 amino acids. With V trimmed by 0 bases and J by 4 bases, 5 bases remained unmatched. The germline V gene encodes CDR1 SGHNT and CDR2 YYREEE (reference sequence). This CDR3 reads CASSLGGGRSDTQYF. CDR3 sequence (DNA): TGTGCCAGCAGCTTGGGTGGCGGGAGATCAGATACGCAGTATTTT.

The J gene is TRBJ2-7, the V gene TRBV9; either TRBD1 or TRBD2 may supply D (5 bases each). CDR3 length: 15 residues. Between the trimmed V and J ends, which lost 4 bases and 5 bases, there was a span of 19 bases. CDR1 is SGDLS and CDR2 is YYNGEE in the germline V gene. The CDR3 region is CASSLRGDAVDEQYF. Here the CDR3 DNA reads TGTGCCAGCAGCCTGCGTGGGGACGCCGTCGACGAGCAGTACTTC.

The V gene is TRBV27, the J gene TRBJ2-7, with 11 bases lining up with TRBD1. The germline gives CDR1 MNHEY, CDR2 SMNVEV (reference sequence). CDR3 length: 16 residues. With V trimmed by 7 bases and J by 3 bases, 11 bases remained unmatched. The DNA for the CDR3 is TGTGCCAGCACCTTTAGAGCGGGGACAGGGGGCTACGAGCAGTACTTC. Translated: CASTFRAGTGGYEQYF.

This clone appeared a few times. The genes are TRBV9 and TRBJ1-1; D not resolved. The V end was cut by 0 bases, the J end by 3 bases, with 21 bases between. This CDR3 region has 18 residues. Germline loops: CDR1 SGDLS, CDR2 YYNGEE. This CDR3 reads CASSVGPIRVQWYTEAFF. In DNA, the CDR3 is TGTGCCAGCAGCGTAGGTCCGATACGAGTCCAATGGTACACTGAAGCTTTCTTT.

This chain connects TRBV7-8 to TRBJ2-7; 7 nucleotides agree with TRBD1. This CDR3 comprises 14 residues. Germline-derived CDR1 and CDR2 are SGHVS and FQNEAQ. The V segment lost 2 bases and the J segment 3 bases; nucleotides outside the gene matches: 4. The CDR3 sequence: CASSLRTGFYEQYF. In DNA form, the CDR3 reads TGTGCCAGCAGCTTAAGGACAGGTTTCTACGAGCAGTACTTC.

About this clone itself: Sequence at one end of the junction differs from germline and may be a read error. This chain joins TRBV7-9 and TRBJ2-1, with D perhaps matching TRBD2 (5 bases). The CDR3 has 12 amino acids. The germline gives CDR1 SEHNR, CDR2 FQNEAQ (reference sequence). In nucleotides, the CDR3 is TGTGCCAGCAGTTTAGACGGGGATGAGCAGTTCTTC. Protein product: CASSLDGDEQFF.

For this clone: One junction end disagrees with the germline gene, perhaps due to a read error. The chain carries TRBV13 and TRBJ1-5; D is unclear. Germline V gives CDR1 PRHDT, CDR2 FYEKMQ (reference sequence). The CDR3 consists of 12 residues. The CDR3 DNA is TGTGCCAGCAGATTAGGGAATCAGCCCCAGCATTTT. It yields the protein CASRLGNQPQHF. Complete variable domain (other parts from reference TRBV13 and TRBJ1-5): AAGVIQSPRHLIKEKRETATLKCYPIPRHDTVYWYQQGPGQDPQFLISFYEKMQSDKGSIPDRFSAQQFSDYHSELNMSSLELGDSALYFCASRLGNQPQHFGDGTRLSIL.

Note on this clone: At one boundary the junction diverges from the germline segment, which might be a read error. The chain joins TRBV7-8 to TRBJ1-4; D not certain. Germline CDR1 reads SGHVS; CDR2 reads FQNEAQ. The CDR3 covers 12 residues. CDR3 region: CASSLGGQSRVF. DNA of the CDR3: TGTGCCAGCAGCCTAGGTGGGCAGTCGCGTGTTTTT.

V gene TRBV4-3 combines with J gene TRBJ2-1; D uncertain. V lost 0 bases and J 11 bases, leaving 14 bases between the germline ends. Germline CDR1 is LGHNA and CDR2 is YSLEER. The CDR3 sequence is 14 residues long. CDR3 bases: TGCGCCAGCAGCCAAGATCGCAGACCTTCCCAGCAGTTCTTC. It is translated as CASSQDRRPSQQFF.

In regard to this clone: The junction departs from germline at one end; a sequencing error may be responsible. The genes are TRBV4-3 and TRBJ2-7; the D gene is possibly TRBD1 (7 bases). The CDR3 runs 16 residues. Germline V gene data show CDR1 as LGHNA and CDR2 as YSLEER. The CDR3 reads CASSKDMAAGGYEQYF. The CDR3 nucleotides read TGCGCCAGCAGCAAAGATATGGCGGCAGGGGGGTACGAGCAGTACTTC.

The rearrangement joins TRBV7-8 to TRBJ2-2, with 15 bases matching TRBD2. The CDR3 runs to 20 residues. Germline V gene lookup returns CDR1 SGHVS and CDR2 FQNEAQ. The V gene end was trimmed by 2 bases and the J gene end by 4 bases; junction bases not matched to a gene: 11. Written as DNA, the CDR3 is TGTGCCAGCAGCTTATTCGTAACCGGGACTAGCGGGAGGCTCACCGGGGAGCTGTTTTTT. Translation gives CASSLFVTGTSGRLTGELFF.

The chain couples TRBV21-1 to TRBJ1-1; TRBD1, the table's D call, was not compared with the DNA. TRBV21-1 is designated a pseudogene. The CDR3 spans 14 residues. The CDR3 DNA reads as TGTGCCAGCCCCGTACGGCCAGGGAAAACTGAAGCTTTCTTT. Translated: CASPVRPGKTEAFF.

The chain employs TRBV6-1 and TRBJ1-1; TRBD1 aligns across 8 bases. J gave up 3 bases and V 5 bases, and 5 bases lay outside the gene matches. From germline, CDR1 is MNHNS and CDR2 SASEGT. The CDR3 loop spans 14 amino acids. The CDR3 is CASSPGQGDTEAFF. CDR3 in DNA: TGTGCCAGCAGTCCCGGACAGGGCGACACTGAAGCTTTCTTT.

V gene TRBV10-3 combines with J gene TRBJ2-6; D not certain. This CDR3 has 19 residues. Between the trimmed V and J ends, which lost 6 bases and 0 bases, there was a span of 21 bases. In germline, CDR1 is ENHRY, CDR2 SYGVKD. The CDR3 region is CAIRIDRLASSSGANVLTF. Here the CDR3 DNA reads TGTGCCATCAGGATCGACCGACTGGCCAGCAGCTCTGGGGCCAACGTCCTGACTTTC.

The J gene is TRBJ2-3, the V gene TRBV7-9, with 7 bases matching TRBD2. Germline trimming cut 5 bases from V and 6 bases from J; bases unmatched to any gene: 8. Germline V gene lookup returns CDR1 SEHNR and CDR2 FQNEAQ (reference sequence). The CDR3 sequence is 14 residues long. CDR3 amino acids: CASSRGGDGDTQYF. CDR3 DNA: TGTGCCAGCAGCCGCGGGGGAGATGGGGATACGCAGTATTTT.

This clone was picked up one time. The chain is built from TRBV28 and TRBJ1-3; no firm D call. Trimming took off 5 bases at V and 0 bases at J, with 11 bases between the two ends. Germline V CDR1 and CDR2: MDHEN, SYDVKM. The CDR3 is 15 residues long. Here the CDR3 DNA reads TGTGCCAGCAGTCCTCAGCTTTTCTCTGGAAACACCATATATTTT. Encoded protein: CASSPQLFSGNTIYF.

The chain is built from TRBV7-3 and TRBJ2-1; 10 nucleotides align to TRBD2. Trimming cost V 8 bases and J 9 bases; bases outside gene matches: 13. This CDR3 contains 15 residues. Germline V gene lookup returns CDR1 SGHTA and CDR2 FQGTGA. CDR3 bases: TGTGCCAGCTCAAAGGGCCTAGCGGGAGTCGGTGAGCAGTTCTTC. It translates to CASSKGLAGVGEQFF.

The gene calls are TRBV6-5 and TRBJ1-2, with 7 bases fitting TRBD1. In germline, CDR1 is MNHEY, CDR2 SVGAGI. Losses at the gene ends were 0 bases for V and 1 base for J; bases not matched to a gene: 2. The length of the CDR3 is 15 residues. The CDR3 sequence: CASSYSDRSNYGYTF. CDR3 nucleotides: TGTGCCAGCAGTTACTCGGACAGGAGTAACTATGGCTACACCTTC.

The chain has TRBV2 and TRBJ1-2, with 8 bases aligning to TRBD1. The CDR3 is 13 amino acids. Germline CDR1 SNHLY, CDR2 FYNNEI. The ends lost 6 bases at V and 3 bases at J; junction bases unmatched: 3. CDR3: CASRSDRDYGYTF. The CDR3 DNA follows: TGTGCCAGCAGATCGGACAGGGACTATGGCTACACCTTC.

The rearrangement links TRBV5-1 to TRBJ1-2; D may be TRBD1 (6 bases). In germline, CDR1 is SGHRS, CDR2 YFSETQ. Trimming left V 0 bases short and J 7 bases short, with 25 bases between. The CDR3 covers 18 residues. CDR3 nucleotides: TGCGCCAGCAGCTTGGAAACGGGGGGCCCGAAGGGGGTCGGTGGCTACACCTTC. The encoded protein is CASSLETGGPKGVGGYTF. Combining the CDR3 with reference TRBV5-1 and TRBJ1-2 gives the whole variable domain KAGVTQTPRYLIKTRGQQVTLSCSPISGHRSVSWYQQTPGQGLQFLFEYFSETQRNKGNFPGRFSGRQFSNSRSEMNVSTLELGDSALYLCASSLETGGPKGVGGYTFGSGTRLTVV.

V and J are TRBV7-9 and TRBJ1-5; possible D gene TRBD1, 6 bases. V shed 4 bases and J shed 3 bases, with 10 bases lying between them. There are 14 residues in the CDR3. The V gene's germline CDR1 is SEHNR and CDR2 FQNEAQ (reference sequence). The CDR3 reads CASSSDRPNQPQHF. For the CDR3, the DNA is TGTGCCAGCAGCTCCGACAGGCCCAATCAGCCCCAGCATTTT.

The V call is TRBV5-1, the J call TRBJ2-5; TRBD1 matches at 8 bases. The junction had 7 bases not matched to a gene; V was cut back by 4 bases and J by 5 bases. Looked up from germline, CDR1 is SGHRS and CDR2 is YFSETQ. The CDR3 consists of 14 residues. The CDR3 sequence is CASSTLTGDETQYF. The DNA for the CDR3 is TGCGCCAGCAGCACCCTGACAGGGGACGAGACCCAGTACTTC. Complete variable domain (other parts from reference TRBV5-1 and TRBJ2-5): KAGVTQTPRYLIKTRGQQVTLSCSPISGHRSVSWYQQTPGQGLQFLFEYFSETQRNKGNFPGRFSGRQFSNSRSEMNVSTLELGDSALYLCASSTLTGDETQYFGPGTRLLVL.

The rearrangement links TRBV5-6 to TRBJ2-2; D might be TRBD1 or TRBD2, each matching 5 bases. V was cut by 4 bases and J by 6 bases, with 19 bases left in between. The CDR3 is made up of 16 amino acids. Germline V CDR1 and CDR2: SGHDT, YYEEEE. Here the CDR3 reads CASSLPPVLGAGELFF. The CDR3 DNA is TGTGCCAGCAGCCTACCCCCCGTCCTGGGGGCCGGGGAGCTGTTTTTT.